The 5 T cell receptor beta chains listed next were all sequenced from one sample in a study of shared clonotypes between healthy human individuals (dated by TCRdb to about 2020). Receptor libraries were prepared by the immunoSEQ multiplex PCR assay. Here the immuneACCESS table is served through TCRdb, limited to in-frame sequences with V and J called. Missing clones are a known gap in these copies; in checked studies unresolved V genes cover under half, and the rest lacks a known reason. This sample comprises 1.5 million to 2.5 million clones, 85% to 95% of them detected only once. The top ten hold 1% to 1.5% of the sample. For the CD8 naive samples, CD45RO-negative cells were positively selected for CCR7, yielding a CD45RA+CCR7+ population from which TemRA cells were excluded. Sample: naive CD8+ T cells sorted from blood. The cell subset or site label of this sample denotes: CD45RA+CCR7+. These receptors originate from a man aged 18 to 29 in good health.

The CDR3 region is CAWSLESWYEQYF. The DNA of the CDR3 is TGTGCCTGGAGTTTGGAATCTTGGTACGAGCAGTACTTC. The chain links TRBV30 to TRBJ2-7; D gene uncertain. V was trimmed by 2 bases and J by 4 bases, leaving 12 bases between them. The CDR3 is 13 residues long. The germline CDR1 and CDR2 sequences are GTSNPN and SVGIG (reference sequence).

Note on this clone: Within the sample, other DNA sequences also encode this same CDR3. V and J are TRBV27 and TRBJ2-7; 8 bases are shared with TRBD2. The V gene's germline CDR1 is MNHEY and CDR2 SMNVEV (reference sequence). After removal of 2 bases from V and 4 bases from J, the junction contained 4 bases not matched to a gene. The CDR3 has 14 residues. The CDR3 protein is CASSLTGGRYEQYF. Written as DNA, the CDR3 is TGTGCCAGCAGTTTAACGGGAGGGCGGTACGAGCAGTACTTC.

This clone was detected a few times. The genes are TRBV10-1 and TRBJ1-1; D ambiguous. Per the germline V gene, CDR1 is WNHNN and CDR2 is SYGVQD (reference sequence). The CDR3 consists of 13 residues. Trimming cost V 2 bases and J 6 bases, with 10 bases left between them. This CDR3 reads CASSEGEGAEAFF. CDR3 in DNA: TGCGCCAGCAGTGAGGGGGAGGGCGCTGAAGCTTTCTTT.

V and J are TRBV7-2 and TRBJ2-7; D is possibly TRBD1 (5 bases). V was cut by 3 bases and J by 6 bases, with 15 bases left in between. CDR1 and CDR2 (germline): SGHTA, FQGNSA. This CDR3 has 14 amino acids. CDR3 nucleotide sequence: TGTGCCAGCAGCTTTCCGGACACTAATGTCGAGCAGTACTTC. This encodes CASSFPDTNVEQYF.

V and J are TRBV10-3 and TRBJ2-2; weak D call: TRBD1 (6 bases). V lost 10 bases to trimming and J lost 4 bases, with 19 bases between them. CDR3 length equals 15 residues. Germline loops: CDR1 ENHRY, CDR2 SYGVKD. CDR3 coding DNA: TGTGCCAGCGCGTACAGGGAAGGGACCACCGGGGAGCTGTTTTTT. Translating it yields CASAYREGTTGELFF.